This T cell receptor (beta chain) appears in the sequencing data of a study of breast tumors, draining lymph nodes, adjacent tissues. As to this clonotype: Its antigen is undetermined.

Study conclusions and caveats: Compared with basal-like, luminal-like tumors shared significantly more repertoire with nontumor tissue.

One entry per CDR3 protein results from TCRdb running MiXCR on the multiplex PCR reads. The sample holds some 65,000 distinct CDR3 sequences, over 40% seen once. The germline gives CDR1 DFQATT, CDR2 SNEGSKA (reference sequence). V was clipped by 6 bases and J by 6 bases, with 11 bases between them. The length of the CDR3 is 11 residues. The chain is built from TRBV20-1 and TRBJ1-2; unclear D gene. The receptor comes from a female donor with breast cancer. Some clones in this sample may be carry-over from other donors' samples. The sequenced sample consisted of breast tumor tissue. CDR3 coding DNA: TGCAGTGCCTTTTCCGGGAATGGCTACACCTTC. Translated, it gives CSAFSGNGYTF.